This TCR beta chain was sequenced in a study of cytomegalovirus exposure and HLA in healthy donors. Study outcomes and limitations: Earlier findings revealed that most TCR beta V segments proved productive either about 87% or about 30% of the time.

Comment on this clone: What it binds is unknown.

Researchers ran the PCR with 60 Vbeta and 13 Jbeta primers. This table comes from immunoSEQ multiplex PCR, and its TCRdb copy is limited to in-frame clones, with some not included. The table has 95,000 to 150,000 clones, 75% to 85% seen once. The germline V gene encodes CDR1 LNHNV and CDR2 YYDKDF (reference sequence). Trimming took 5 bases from V and 1 from J; bases not matched to a gene: 8. CDR3 length equals 16 residues. Source material: PBMCs. The source is a middle-aged man in good health and CMV-seronegative. V and J are TRBV15 and TRBJ2-5; TRBD1 aligns across 9 bases. CDR3 sequence: CATSLGTGQPQETQYF. CDR3 sequence (DNA): TGTGCCACCAGCCTTGGGACAGGGCAACCCCAAGAGACCCAGTACTTC.